Below are 11 T cell receptor beta chains sequenced from a single sample in a study of shared clonotypes between healthy human individuals. The assay was immunoSEQ multiplex PCR, and TCRdb's table has in-frame clones only and misses some. The sample has more than 500,000 clones, around 96% seen once. The sequenced sample consisted of naive CD4+ T cells sorted from blood. The sample's subset: CD45RA+ positively selected. These receptors all stem from a woman in her thirties in good health.

The chain combines TRBV6-1 with TRBJ2-1; 7 bases align to TRBD1. This CDR3 has 15 amino acids. V was pared by 1 base and J by 2 bases, with 2 bases of the junction left unmatched. CDR1 is MNHNS, CDR2 SASEGT, per germline. The CDR3 coding sequence is TGTGCCAGCAGTGAAGACAGGGGCCCCTACAATGAGCAGTTCTTC. Amino acids: CASSEDRGPYNEQFF.

The chain is built from TRBV9 and TRBJ2-3; 8 bases match TRBD2. J was trimmed by 5 bases and V by 3 bases; bases with no gene match: 11. Germline values: CDR1 SGDLS, CDR2 YYNGEE. The CDR3 sequence is 16 residues long. CDR3 sequence reads: CASSAGLVPVGDTQYF. CDR3 in DNA: TGTGCCAGCAGCGCGGGACTAGTCCCAGTCGGAGATACGCAGTATTTT.

J is TRBJ2-5 and V is TRBV9, with a weak D call TRBD2 (5 bases). The V end lost 4 bases, the J end lost 2 bases, and 12 bases lay between the germline ends. CDR3 length: 14 amino acids. CDR1 is SGDLS, CDR2 YYNGEE, per germline. This CDR3 is CASSPGLTQETQYF. The CDR3 nucleotides read TGTGCCAGCAGCCCTGGACTTACACAAGAGACCCAGTACTTC.

V and J are TRBV19 and TRBJ2-1; 11 nucleotides line up with TRBD1. CDR1 and CDR2 (germline): LNHDA, SQIVND (reference sequence). This CDR3 is built from 14 residues. Germline trimming cut 8 bases from V and 0 bases from J; bases unmatched to any gene: 0. CDR3 sequence reads: CASGTGGSYNEQFF. The CDR3, as DNA: TGTGCCAGTGGGACAGGGGGCTCCTACAATGAGCAGTTCTTC.

J is TRBJ2-1 and V is TRBV19; 13 nucleotides align to TRBD2. Germline CDR1 and CDR2: LNHDA and SQIVND (reference sequence). With V trimmed by 7 bases and J by 7 bases, 19 bases remained unmatched. The CDR3 is made up of 19 amino acids. Here the CDR3 reads CASMTRLAGGLGPRNEQFF. The CDR3 DNA sequence: TGTGCCAGTATGACCCGACTAGCGGGAGGATTGGGCCCTCGGAATGAGCAGTTCTTC.

This chain uses TRBV27 with TRBJ2-1; 9 nucleotides match TRBD2. The trim removed 8 bases at V and 1 base at J, leaving 6 bases unmatched. The CDR3 has 15 amino acids. Germline CDR1 is MNHEY and CDR2 is SMNVEV (reference sequence). CDR3 sequence (DNA): TGTGCCAGCGGGTTTAGCGGGAGATCCTACAATGAGCAGTTCTTC. This codes for CASGFSGRSYNEQFF.

The V call is TRBV27, the J call TRBJ2-5, with D perhaps TRBD2 (5 bases). The tail of the sequence fits TRBJ2-7 better, so the J call may be wrong. Germline V gives CDR1 MNHEY, CDR2 SMNVEV (reference sequence). The CDR3 spans 15 residues. CDR3 sequence (DNA): TGTGCCAGCAGTTTAGAGCGGCAAGGCCCCTACGAGCAGTACTTC. Encoded protein: CASSLERQGPYEQYF.

CDR3 DNA: TGTGCCTGGAGTGTTACACCTGGCTACTATGGCTACACCTTC. Translation: CAWSVTPGYYGYTF. The rearrangement joins TRBV30 to TRBJ1-2; no clear D. Germline loops: CDR1 GTSNPN, CDR2 SVGIG (reference sequence). V shed 0 bases and J shed 3 bases, with 11 bases lying between them. The CDR3 extends over 14 amino acids.

This clone was observed a few times. The gene calls are TRBV6-5 and TRBJ2-1; 9 nucleotides line up with TRBD1. The CDR3 loop spans 15 amino acids. Germline V gene sequence: CDR1 MNHEY, CDR2 SVGAGI. V dropped 4 bases and J dropped 2; count of bases not matched to a gene: 3. Here the CDR3 DNA reads TGTGCCAGCAGTTTCCGGGACAGGGCCTACAATGAGCAGTTCTTC. Translated: CASSFRDRAYNEQFF.

The J gene is TRBJ2-7, the V gene TRBV27, with D perhaps TRBD1 (5 bases). Per germline, CDR1 MNHEY and CDR2 SMNVEV (reference sequence). V was shortened by 6 bases and J by 3 bases, with 18 bases between the two germline ends. The CDR3 covers 15 residues. The CDR3 DNA is TGTGCCAGCAGCCCTACCCGACAGAGTTTCTACGAGCAGTACTTC. Protein sequence: CASSPTRQSFYEQYF.

This clone was seen only a few times. Other DNA sequences in this specimen translate into the identical CDR3. The chain recombines TRBV18 with TRBJ1-1, with D unresolved. From germline, CDR1 is KGHSH and CDR2 LQKENI. This CDR3 region has 13 residues. V was shortened by 2 bases and J by 1 base, with 5 bases between the two germline ends. CDR3 in amino acids: CASSPTENTEAFF. DNA of the CDR3: TGTGCCAGCTCACCAACGGAGAACACTGAAGCTTTCTTT. The whole variable domain, filled in from reference TRBV18 and TRBJ1-1, reads NAGVMQNPRHLVRRRGQEARLRCSPMKGHSHVYWYRQLPEEGLKFMVYLQKENIIDESGMPKERFSAEFPKEGPSILRIQQVVRGDSAAYFCASSPTENTEAFFGQGTRLTVV.